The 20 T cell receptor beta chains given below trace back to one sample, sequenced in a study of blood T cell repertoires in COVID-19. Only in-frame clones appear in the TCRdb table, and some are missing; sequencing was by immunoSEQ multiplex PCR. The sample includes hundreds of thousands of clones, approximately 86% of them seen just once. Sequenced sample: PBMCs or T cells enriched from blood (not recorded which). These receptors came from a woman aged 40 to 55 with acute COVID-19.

This chain's CDR3 is CASSYSTGGYEQYF. The CDR3 region has the DNA TGTGCCAGCAGTTACTCGACGGGAGGTTACGAGCAGTACTTC. The J gene is TRBJ2-7, the V gene TRBV6-6, with 7 positions matching TRBD2. V was pared by 0 bases and J by 4 bases, with 3 bases of the junction left unmatched. The length of the CDR3 is 14 residues. CDR1 and CDR2 (germline): MNHNY, SVGAGI (reference sequence).

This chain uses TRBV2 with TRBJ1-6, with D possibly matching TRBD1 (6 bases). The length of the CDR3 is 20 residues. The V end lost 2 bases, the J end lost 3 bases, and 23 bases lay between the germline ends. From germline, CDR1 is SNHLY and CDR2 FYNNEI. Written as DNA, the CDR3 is TGTGCCAGCAGTGAATTCGGGACGACAGGCAGCGGAGGCTATAATTCACCCCTCCACTTT. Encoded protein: CASSEFGTTGSGGYNSPLHF. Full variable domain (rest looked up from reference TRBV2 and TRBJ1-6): EPEVTQTPSHQVTQMGQEVILRCVPISNHLYFYWYRQILGQKVEFLVSFYNNEISEKSEIFDDQFSVERPDGSNFTLKIRSTKLEDSAMYFCASSEFGTTGSGGYNSPLHFGNGTRLTVT.

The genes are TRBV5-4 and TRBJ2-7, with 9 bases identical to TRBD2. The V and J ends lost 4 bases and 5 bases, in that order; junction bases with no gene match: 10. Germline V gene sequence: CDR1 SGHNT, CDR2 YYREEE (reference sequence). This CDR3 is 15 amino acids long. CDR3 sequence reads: CASSLAGGLVHEQYF. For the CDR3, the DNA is TGTGCCAGCAGCCTTGCGGGGGGGCTCGTCCACGAGCAGTACTTC.

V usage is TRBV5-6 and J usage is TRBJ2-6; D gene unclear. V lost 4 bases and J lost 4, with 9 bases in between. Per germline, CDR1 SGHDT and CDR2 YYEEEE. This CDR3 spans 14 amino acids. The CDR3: CASSAVSGANVLTF. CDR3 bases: TGTGCCAGCAGCGCAGTGTCCGGGGCCAACGTCCTGACTTTC.

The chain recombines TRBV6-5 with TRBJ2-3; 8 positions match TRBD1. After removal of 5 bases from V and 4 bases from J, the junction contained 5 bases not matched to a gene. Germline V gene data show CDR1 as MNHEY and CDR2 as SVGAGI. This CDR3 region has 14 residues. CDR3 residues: CASSPGTGPDTQYF. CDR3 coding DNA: TGTGCCAGCAGTCCCGGGACAGGCCCAGATACGCAGTATTTT.

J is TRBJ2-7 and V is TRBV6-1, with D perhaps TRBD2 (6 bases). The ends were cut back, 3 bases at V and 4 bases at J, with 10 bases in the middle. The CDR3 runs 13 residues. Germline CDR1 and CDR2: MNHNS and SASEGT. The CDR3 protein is CASSENGGYEQYF. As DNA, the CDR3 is TGTGCCAGCAGTGAGAATGGGGGGTACGAGCAGTACTTC.

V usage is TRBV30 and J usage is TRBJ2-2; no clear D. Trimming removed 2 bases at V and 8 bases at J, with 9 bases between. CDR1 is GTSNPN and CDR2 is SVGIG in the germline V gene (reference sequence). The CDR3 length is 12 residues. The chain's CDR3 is CAWSPNVGELFF. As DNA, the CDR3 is TGTGCCTGGAGTCCAAATGTTGGGGAGCTGTTTTTT.

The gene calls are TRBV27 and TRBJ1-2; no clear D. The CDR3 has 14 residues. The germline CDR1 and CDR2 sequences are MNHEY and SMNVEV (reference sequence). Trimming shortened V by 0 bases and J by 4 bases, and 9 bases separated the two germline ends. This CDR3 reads CASSLSRESYGYTF. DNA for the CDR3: TGTGCCAGCAGTTTATCGAGGGAGAGCTATGGCTACACCTTC.

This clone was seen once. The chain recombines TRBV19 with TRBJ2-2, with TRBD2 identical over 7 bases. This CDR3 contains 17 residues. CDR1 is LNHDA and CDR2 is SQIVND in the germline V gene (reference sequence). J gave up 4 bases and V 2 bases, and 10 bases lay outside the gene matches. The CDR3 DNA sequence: TGTGCCAGTAGTATAACTGGGGGTGCTAGCGGCACCGGGGAGCTGTTTTTT. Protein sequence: CASSITGGASGTGELFF.

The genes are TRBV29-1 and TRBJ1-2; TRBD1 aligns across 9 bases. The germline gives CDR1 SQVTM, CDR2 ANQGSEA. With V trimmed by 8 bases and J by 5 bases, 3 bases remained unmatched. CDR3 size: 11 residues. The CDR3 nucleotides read TGCAGCTCCGGGACAGGGTATGGCTACACCTTC. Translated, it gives CSSGTGYGYTF.

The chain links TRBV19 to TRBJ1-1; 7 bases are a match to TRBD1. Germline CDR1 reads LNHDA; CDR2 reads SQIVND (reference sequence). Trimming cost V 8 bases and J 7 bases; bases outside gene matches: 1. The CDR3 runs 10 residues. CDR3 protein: CASGTVEAFF. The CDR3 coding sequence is TGTGCCAGTGGGACAGTTGAAGCTTTCTTT. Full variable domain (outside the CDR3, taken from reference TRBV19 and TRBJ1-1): DGGITQSPKYLFRKEGQNVTLSCEQNLNHDAMYWYRQDPGQGLRLIYYSQIVNDFQKGDIAEGYSVSREKKESFPLTVTSAQKNPTAFYLCASGTVEAFFGQGTRLTVV.

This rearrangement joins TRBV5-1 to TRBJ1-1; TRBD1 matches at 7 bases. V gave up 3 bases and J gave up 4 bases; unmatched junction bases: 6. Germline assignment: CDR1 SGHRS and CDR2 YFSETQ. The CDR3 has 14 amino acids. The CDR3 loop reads CASSSTGFITEAFF. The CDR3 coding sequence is TGCGCCAGCAGCTCGACAGGGTTCATCACTGAAGCTTTCTTT.

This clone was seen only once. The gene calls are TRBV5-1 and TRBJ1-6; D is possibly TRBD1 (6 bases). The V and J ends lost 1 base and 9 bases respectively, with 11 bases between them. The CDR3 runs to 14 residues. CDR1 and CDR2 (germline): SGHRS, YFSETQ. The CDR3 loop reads CASSLTGQGSPLHF. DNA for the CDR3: TGCGCCAGCAGCTTGACAGGGCAAGGTTCACCCCTCCACTTT.

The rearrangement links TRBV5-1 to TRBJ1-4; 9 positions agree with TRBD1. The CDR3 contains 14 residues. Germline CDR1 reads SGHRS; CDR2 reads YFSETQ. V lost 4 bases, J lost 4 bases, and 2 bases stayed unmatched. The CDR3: CASSTTGGNEKLFF. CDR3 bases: TGCGCCAGCAGCACGACAGGGGGTAATGAAAAACTGTTTTTT.

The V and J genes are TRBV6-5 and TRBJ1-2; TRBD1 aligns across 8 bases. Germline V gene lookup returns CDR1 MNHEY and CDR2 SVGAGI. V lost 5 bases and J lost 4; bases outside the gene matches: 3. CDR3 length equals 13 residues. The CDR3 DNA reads TGTGCCAGCAGTAGGGACAGGATCTATGGCTACACCTTC. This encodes CASSRDRIYGYTF.

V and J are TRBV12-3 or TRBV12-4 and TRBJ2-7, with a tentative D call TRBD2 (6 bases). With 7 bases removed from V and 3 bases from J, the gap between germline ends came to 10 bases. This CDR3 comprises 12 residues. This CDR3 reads CASTIGGYEQYF. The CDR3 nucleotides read TGTGCCAGCACTATCGGGGGCTACGAGCAGTACTTC.

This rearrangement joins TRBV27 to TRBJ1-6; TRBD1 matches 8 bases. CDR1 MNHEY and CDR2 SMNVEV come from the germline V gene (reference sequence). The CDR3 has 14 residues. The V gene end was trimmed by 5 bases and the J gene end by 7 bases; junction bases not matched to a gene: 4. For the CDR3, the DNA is TGTGCCAGCAGTGTCGACAGGGGCAATTCACCCCTCCACTTT. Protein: CASSVDRGNSPLHF.

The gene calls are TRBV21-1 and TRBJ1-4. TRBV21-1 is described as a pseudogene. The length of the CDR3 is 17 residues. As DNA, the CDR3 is TGTGCCAGCAGCAAAGCGCTTTATGAGGCACCTAATGAAAAACTGTTTTTT. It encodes CASSKALYEAPNEKLFF.

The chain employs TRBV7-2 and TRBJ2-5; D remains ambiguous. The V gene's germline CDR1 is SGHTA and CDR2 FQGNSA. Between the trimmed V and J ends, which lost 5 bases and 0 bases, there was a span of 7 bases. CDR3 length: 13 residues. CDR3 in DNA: TGTGCCAGCAGCGCCCGGTACCAAGAGACCCAGTACTTC. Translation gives CASSARYQETQYF.

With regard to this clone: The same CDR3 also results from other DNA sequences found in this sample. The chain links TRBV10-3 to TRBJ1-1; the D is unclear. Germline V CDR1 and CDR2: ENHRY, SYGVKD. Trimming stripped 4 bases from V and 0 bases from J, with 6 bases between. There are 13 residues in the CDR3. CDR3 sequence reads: CAISAGMNTEAFF. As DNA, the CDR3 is TGTGCCATCAGTGCGGGGATGAACACTGAAGCTTTCTTT.